This is a list of T cell receptor beta chains from one sample in a study of blood T cell repertoires in COVID-19. Clones were sequenced by immunoSEQ multiplex PCR, and TCRdb holds only the in-frame ones, with some missing. Among under 13,000 clones listed, roughly 80% were seen once. The sample consisted of peripheral blood. These receptors originate from a man aged 65-85 years with active COVID-19. Both conserved end residues are part of each CDR3. Each record gives: D gene, clone size, J gene, CDR3 length, V gene, CDR3 DNA, CDR3 protein. D genes are given only for firm matches. Clone size is not always given. Where it is, it says once, few, many or a class for expanded clones.

>TRBD2|.|TRBJ2-5|15|TRBV27
TGTGCCAGCAGTCACTTCGGGGGGGCAGGGGAGACCCAGTACTTC
CASSHFGGAGETQYF
>.|.|TRBJ2-5|15|TRBV3-1/TRBV3-2
TGTGCCAGCAGCCAAGAGTTGGCTAGTCGGGAGACCCAGTACTTC
CASSQELASRETQYF
>TRBD2|.|TRBJ2-3|19|TRBV9
TGTGCCAGCAGCGCGAGCCTTTCTAGCGGGGGAACTAGCACAGATACGCAGTATTTT
CASSASLSSGGTSTDTQYF
>TRBD1|.|TRBJ1-1|15|TRBV28
TGTGCCAGCAGTCTAAGGGGGCTGGGGGACACTGAAGCTTTCTTT
CASSLRGLGDTEAFF
>TRBD1|once|TRBJ2-7|16|TRBV19
TGTGCCAGTAGTCCCCCGAGGGGGCGCGGGTCCTACGAGCAGTACTTC
CASSPPRGRGSYEQYF
>.|.|TRBJ1-6|15|TRBV25-1
TGTGCCAGCAGTGAAACAGGGTTCTATAATTCACCCCTCCACTTT
CASSETGFYNSPLHF
>.|once|TRBJ2-7|16|TRBV21-1
TGTGCCAGCAGCAAGGAGGGGGGGAATTCCCCCTACGAGCAGTACTTC
CASSKEGGNSPYEQYF
>TRBD1|.|TRBJ1-1|14|TRBV6-5
TGTGCCAGCAGTTCCCCCAGTAGGCAGGGGGGAGCTTTCTTT
CASSSPSRQGGAFF
>TRBD1|.|TRBJ2-5|14|TRBV6-6
TGTGCCAGCAGACCGAGACAGGGCCAAGAGACCCAGTACTTC
CASRPRQGQETQYF
>TRBD2|.|TRBJ2-1|15|TRBV7-3
TGTGCCAGCAGCTTGACTAGCGGGGCCAACAATGAGCAGTTCTTC
CASSLTSGANNEQFF
>TRBD1|large|TRBJ1-2|17|TRBV6-4
TGTGCCAGCAGTGACTCCTACCTCGGACAGGGGCACTATGGCTACACCTTC
CASSDSYLGQGHYGYTF
>TRBD1|.|TRBJ1-4|15|TRBV28
TGTGCCAGCAGTTCCCTGACAGGGGGCGCGGAAAAACTGTTTTTT
CASSSLTGGAEKLFF
>TRBD1|few|TRBJ2-1|15|TRBV5-4
TGTGCCAGCAGCCTACCCGGGACAGGTTCTATACAGCAGTTCTTC
CASSLPGTGSIQQFF
>TRBD1|.|TRBJ2-2|15|TRBV5-1
TGCGCCAGCAGCCGGGCGGACAGGGACACCGGGGAGCTGTTTTTT
CASSRADRDTGELFF
>TRBD1|.|TRBJ2-3|14|TRBV2
TGTGCCAGCAGCGGAACAGGGGGCACAGATACGCAGTATTTT
CASSGTGGTDTQYF
>TRBD2|.|TRBJ2-3|15|TRBV7-2
TGTGCCAGCAGCTCTAGCGGGGGCCCCACTTATACGCAGTATTTT
CASSSSGGPTYTQYF
>.|.|TRBJ1-5|13|TRBV18
TGTGCCAGCACAATGGGAGGCAATCAGCCCCAGCATTTT
CASTMGGNQPQHF
>.|.|TRBJ2-1|15|TRBV24-1
TGTGCCACCTCCCCGGACTTTCCCAGAAACAATGAGCAGTTCTTC
CATSPDFPRNNEQFF
>.|.|TRBJ2-3|15|TRBV24-1
TGTGCCACCAGTGATCCCCGGACTGGGGGGGCTGCGCAGTATTTT
CATSDPRTGGAAQYF
>.|.|TRBJ2-7|14|TRBV9
TGTGCCAGCAGCGGGAGCCTAGGGGCTCGGGAGCAGTACTTC
CASSGSLGAREQYF
>.|.|TRBJ1-2|15|TRBV5-6
TGTGCCAGCAGCTTGTGGGCTACGAGGGGGAGTCGGAACACCTTC
CASSLWATRGSRNTF
>.|.|TRBJ1-1|14|TRBV7-3
TGTGCCAGCAGCCCGAACCCGACAGTCACTGAAGCTTTCTTT
CASSPNPTVTEAFF